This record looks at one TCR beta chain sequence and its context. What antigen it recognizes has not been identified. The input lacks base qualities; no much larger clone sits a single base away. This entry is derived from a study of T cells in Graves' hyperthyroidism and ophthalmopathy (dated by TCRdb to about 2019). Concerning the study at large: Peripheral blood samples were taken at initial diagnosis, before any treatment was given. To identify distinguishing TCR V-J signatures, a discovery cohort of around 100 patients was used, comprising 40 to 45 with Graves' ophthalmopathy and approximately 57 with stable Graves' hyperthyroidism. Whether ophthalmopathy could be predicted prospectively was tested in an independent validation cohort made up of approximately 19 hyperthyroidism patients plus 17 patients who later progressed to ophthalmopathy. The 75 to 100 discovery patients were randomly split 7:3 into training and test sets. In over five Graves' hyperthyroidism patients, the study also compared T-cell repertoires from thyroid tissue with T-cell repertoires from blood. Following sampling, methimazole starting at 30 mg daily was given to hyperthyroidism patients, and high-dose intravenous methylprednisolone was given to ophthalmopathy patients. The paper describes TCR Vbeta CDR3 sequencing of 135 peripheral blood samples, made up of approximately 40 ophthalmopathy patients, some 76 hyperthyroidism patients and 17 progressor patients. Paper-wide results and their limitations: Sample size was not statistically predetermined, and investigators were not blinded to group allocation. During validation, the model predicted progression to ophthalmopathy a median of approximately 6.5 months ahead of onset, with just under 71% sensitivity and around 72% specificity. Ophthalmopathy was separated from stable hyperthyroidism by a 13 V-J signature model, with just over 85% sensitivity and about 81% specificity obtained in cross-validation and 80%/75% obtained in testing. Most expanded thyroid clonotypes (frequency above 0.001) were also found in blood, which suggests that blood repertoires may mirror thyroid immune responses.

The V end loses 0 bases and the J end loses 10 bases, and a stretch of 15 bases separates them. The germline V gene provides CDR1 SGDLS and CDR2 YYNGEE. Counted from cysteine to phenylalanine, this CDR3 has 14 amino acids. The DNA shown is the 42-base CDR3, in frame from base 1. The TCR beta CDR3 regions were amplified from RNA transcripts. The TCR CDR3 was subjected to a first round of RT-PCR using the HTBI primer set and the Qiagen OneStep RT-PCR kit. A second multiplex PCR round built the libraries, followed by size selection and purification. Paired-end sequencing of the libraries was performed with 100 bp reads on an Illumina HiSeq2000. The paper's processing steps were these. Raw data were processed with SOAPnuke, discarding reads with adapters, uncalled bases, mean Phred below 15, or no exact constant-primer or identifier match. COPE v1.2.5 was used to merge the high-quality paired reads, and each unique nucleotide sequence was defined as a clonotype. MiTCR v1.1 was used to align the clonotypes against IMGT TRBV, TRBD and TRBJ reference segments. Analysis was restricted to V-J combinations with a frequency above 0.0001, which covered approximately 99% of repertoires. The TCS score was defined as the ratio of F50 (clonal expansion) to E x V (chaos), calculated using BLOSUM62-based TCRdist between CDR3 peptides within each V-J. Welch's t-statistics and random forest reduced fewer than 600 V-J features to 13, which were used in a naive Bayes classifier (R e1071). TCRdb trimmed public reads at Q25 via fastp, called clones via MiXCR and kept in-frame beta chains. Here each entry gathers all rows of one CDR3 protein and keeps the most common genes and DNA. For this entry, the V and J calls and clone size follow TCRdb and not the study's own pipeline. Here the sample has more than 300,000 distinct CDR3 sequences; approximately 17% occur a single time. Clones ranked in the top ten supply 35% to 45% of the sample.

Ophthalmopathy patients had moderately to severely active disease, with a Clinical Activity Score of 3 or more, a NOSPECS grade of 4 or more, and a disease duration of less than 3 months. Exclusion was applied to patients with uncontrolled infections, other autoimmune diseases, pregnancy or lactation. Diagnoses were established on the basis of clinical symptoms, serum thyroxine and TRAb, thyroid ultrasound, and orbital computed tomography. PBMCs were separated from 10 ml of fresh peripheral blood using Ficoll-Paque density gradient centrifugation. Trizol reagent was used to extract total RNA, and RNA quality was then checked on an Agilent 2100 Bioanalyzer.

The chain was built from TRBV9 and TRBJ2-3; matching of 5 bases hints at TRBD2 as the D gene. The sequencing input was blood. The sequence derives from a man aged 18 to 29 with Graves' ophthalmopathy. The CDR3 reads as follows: CASSVGRADNAQYF. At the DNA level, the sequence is TGTGCCAGCAGCGTAGGGCGGGCGGATAACGCGCAGTATTTT.